The TCR beta chain described here comes from a study of identical twins. Germline V CDR1 and CDR2: SGDLS, YYNGEE. The CDR3 comprises 9 residues, both ends counted. For this clonotype: Because the CDR3 is missing its conserved closing phenylalanine or tryptophan, this is likely a read error. Because the CDR3's place on the DNA is in doubt, the DNA is left out and the CDR3 is given as listed by TCRdb.

TCRdb re-analysed the 5' RACE reads in MiXCR, keeping a single row per CDR3 protein. The sample includes 350,000 to 450,000 distinct CDR3 sequences, under 20% of them seen just once. This TCR was sampled from a man over 45 in good health. The V gene is TRBV9, the J gene TRBJ2-3; the table's D call of TRBD2 was not tested on the DNA. Sequencing used naive T cells sorted from blood. The CDR3 here is CASGPGITL.